One sample yielded the 18 T cell receptor beta chains listed below, sequenced in a study of blood T cells in healthy people across ages. Through a sample-barcoded 5' primer and a J-beta primer mix, a second PCR was run for roughly 6 to 11 cycles. TCRdb independently ran MiXCR on the 5' RACE reads; one entry per CDR3 protein. The data hold about 1.4 million distinct CDR3 sequences, with around 55% observed a single time. Specimen: blood. The origin of the receptors is a man younger than 30 in good health.

This clonotype was observed a few times. The chain joins TRBV12-3 or TRBV12-4 to TRBJ1-5; no firm D call. V was trimmed by 3 bases and J by 6 bases, leaving 12 bases between them. This CDR3 has 14 residues. Here the CDR3 DNA reads TGTGCCAGCAGTTTGGACGATTTGGGTCAGCCCCAGCATTTT. Translation gives CASSLDDLGQPQHF.

This clonotype was detected a few times. The chain uses TRBV27 and TRBJ2-7; D is unresolved. The V gene's germline CDR1 is MNHEY and CDR2 SMNVEV (reference sequence). Trimming shortened V by 4 bases and J by 4 bases, and 14 bases separated the two germline ends. The length of the CDR3 is 14 residues. CDR3 loop: CASSSYRARYEQYF. In DNA, the CDR3 is TGTGCCAGCAGTTCCTATCGGGCGCGGTACGAGCAGTACTTC.

The chain has TRBV4-1 and TRBJ2-5; perhaps D is TRBD1 or TRBD2 (5 bases each). Germline CDR1 reads MGHRA; CDR2 reads YSYEKL. V dropped 5 bases and J dropped 9 bases, with 16 bases sitting between them. The CDR3 has 13 residues. The CDR3 DNA reads as TGCGCCAGCAGCGGGACGGTCGTAGAAGCCCAGTACTTC. This sequence encodes CASSGTVVEAQYF.

As regards this clonotype: At one end the junction does not follow the germline gene, possibly because of a read error. CDR3 coding DNA: TGTGCCATCAGTGAACGGGATCGGAGGTCCTACAGTGAGCAGTTCTTC. Protein sequence: CAISERDRRSYSEQFF. The chain links TRBV10-3 to TRBJ2-1, with D possibly being TRBD2 (5 bases). Germline values: CDR1 ENHRY, CDR2 SYGVKD. The CDR3 has 16 residues.

The V call is TRBV25-1, the J call TRBJ2-2; 7 bases agree with TRBD2. The CDR3 has 16 amino acids. Germline V gene lookup returns CDR1 MGHDK and CDR2 SYGVNS. V gave up 1 base and J gave up 6 bases; unmatched junction bases: 8. CDR3 DNA: TGTGCCAGCAGTGAATCCGGGGGGTCGGAGGCCGGGGAGCTGTTTTTT. It translates to CASSESGGSEAGELFF. Full variable domain (remainder filled in from reference TRBV25-1 and TRBJ2-2): EADIYQTPRYLVIGTGKKITLECSQTMGHDKMYWYQQDPGMELHLIHYSYGVNSTEKGDLSSESTVSRIRTEHFPLTLESARPSHTSQYLCASSESGGSEAGELFFGEGSRLTVL.

J is TRBJ2-1 and V is TRBV6-5; 12 nucleotides match TRBD2. With V trimmed by 0 bases and J by 7 bases, 10 bases remained unmatched. The germline V gene encodes CDR1 MNHEY and CDR2 SVGAGI. CDR3 size: 18 residues. The CDR3 spells CASSYSPRLAGEDNEQFF. The CDR3 DNA sequence: TGTGCCAGCAGTTACTCACCGAGACTAGCGGGAGAGGATAATGAGCAGTTCTTC.

This chain joins TRBV2 and TRBJ2-5; D is possibly TRBD1 or TRBD2 (5 bases each). The end of the DNA aligns better with TRBJ2-7, so the J call may be wrong. Per the germline V gene, CDR1 is SNHLY and CDR2 is FYNNEI. The CDR3 is 14 residues long. This chain's CDR3 is CASSELGVAYEQYF. CDR3 DNA: TGTGCCAGCAGTGAGTTGGGGGTGGCGTACGAGCAGTACTTC.

CDR3 region: CASSPRIRTGITGANVLTF. The CDR3 region has the DNA TGCGCCAGCAGCCCAAGGATTAGGACAGGGATAACCGGGGCCAACGTCCTGACTTTC. The rearrangement links TRBV4-3 to TRBJ2-6; 8 bases match TRBD1. This CDR3 contains 19 residues. From germline, CDR1 is LGHNA and CDR2 YSLEER. J gave up 4 bases and V 4 bases, and 15 bases lay outside the gene matches.

The genes are TRBV21-1 and TRBJ2-5; the DNA was not used to check the table's D call, TRBD1. TRBV21-1 is a pseudogene locus. The CDR3 consists of 17 residues. The CDR3 sequence: CASSKERTGCEQETQYF. In nucleotides, the CDR3 is TGTGCCAGCAGCAAAGAGAGGACAGGGTGCGAGCAAGAGACCCAGTACTTC.

The chain combines TRBV12-3 or TRBV12-4 with TRBJ2-5; D possibly corresponds to TRBD2 (6 bases). Trimming removed 6 bases at V and 1 base at J, with 9 bases between. CDR3 length equals 13 residues. This CDR3 is CASRQAGQETQYF. The CDR3 coding sequence is TGTGCCAGCAGGCAAGCGGGCCAAGAGACCCAGTACTTC.

The rearrangement joins TRBV15 to TRBJ2-1, with 8 bases matching TRBD2. Germline V gene sequence: CDR1 LNHNV, CDR2 YYDKDF (reference sequence). This CDR3 has 13 amino acids. J was trimmed by 3 bases and V by 8 bases; bases with no gene match: 3. The CDR3 protein is CATRSGNYNEQFF. CDR3 DNA sequence: TGTGCCACCCGTAGCGGGAACTACAATGAGCAGTTCTTC.

This chain links TRBV9 with TRBJ2-3, with 7 bases matching TRBD2. Germline CDR1 reads SGDLS; CDR2 reads YYNGEE. V shed 0 bases, J shed 1 base, and the junction held 5 bases outside the gene matches. The CDR3 totals 16 residues. Written as DNA, the CDR3 is TGTGCCAGCAGCGTAGGGGGGGACTACCGCACAGATACGCAGTATTTT. Its translation: CASSVGGDYRTDTQYF.

The rearrangement joins TRBV2 to TRBJ1-2; D is perhaps TRBD1 (6 bases). In germline, CDR1 is SNHLY, CDR2 FYNNEI. The V gene lost 7 bases and the J gene lost 4 bases, with 19 bases spanning the gap. The length of the CDR3 is 15 residues. The CDR3 is CASKSYRVEIYGYTF. DNA of the CDR3: TGTGCCAGCAAATCGTACAGGGTGGAGATCTATGGCTACACCTTC.

The chain carries TRBV7-2 and TRBJ2-1; 9 bases line up with TRBD2. The V gene's germline CDR1 is SGHTA and CDR2 FQGNSA. CDR3 size: 16 residues. J was trimmed by 9 bases and V by 3 bases; bases with no gene match: 12. CDR3: CASSLRPSGVSSEQFF. The CDR3 DNA sequence: TGTGCCAGCAGCTTGAGGCCTAGCGGGGTCAGTTCTGAGCAGTTCTTC.

The chain carries TRBV6-2 or TRBV6-3 and TRBJ2-3; D gene ambiguous. V lost 4 bases, J lost 2 bases, and 16 bases lay in between. Germline-derived CDR1 and CDR2 are MNHEY and SVGEGT. CDR3 size: 16 residues. CDR3 loop: CASSFPRGWDTDTQYF. For the CDR3, the DNA is TGTGCCAGCAGTTTCCCCCGTGGGTGGGACACAGATACGCAGTATTTT.

J is TRBJ1-3 and V is TRBV2; the D is unclear. The CDR3 loop spans 12 amino acids. Trimming took 7 bases from V and 2 from J, leaving 6 bases between them. The germline V gene encodes CDR1 SNHLY and CDR2 FYNNEI. The CDR3 nucleotides read TGTGCCAGCACTAGGGCTGGAAACACCATATATTTT. It encodes CASTRAGNTIYF.

The chain joins TRBV6-2 or TRBV6-3 to TRBJ2-4; TRBD1 aligns across 10 bases. Germline assignment: CDR1 MNHEY and CDR2 SVGEGT. The CDR3 runs to 14 residues. The J segment lost 7 bases and the V segment lost 6 bases, leaving 6 bases of the junction unmatched. The CDR3 spells CASRRQGARNIQYF. Here the CDR3 DNA reads TGTGCCAGCAGACGACAGGGGGCACGGAACATTCAGTACTTC.

The gene calls are TRBV4-1 and TRBJ1-6; the D is unclear. CDR3 length equals 14 residues. The ends were cut back, 7 bases at V and 3 bases at J, with 10 bases in the middle. Germline V gives CDR1 MGHRA, CDR2 YSYEKL. The CDR3 loop is CASKTEDYNSPLHF. For the CDR3, the DNA is TGCGCCAGCAAAACAGAGGACTATAATTCACCCCTCCACTTT.